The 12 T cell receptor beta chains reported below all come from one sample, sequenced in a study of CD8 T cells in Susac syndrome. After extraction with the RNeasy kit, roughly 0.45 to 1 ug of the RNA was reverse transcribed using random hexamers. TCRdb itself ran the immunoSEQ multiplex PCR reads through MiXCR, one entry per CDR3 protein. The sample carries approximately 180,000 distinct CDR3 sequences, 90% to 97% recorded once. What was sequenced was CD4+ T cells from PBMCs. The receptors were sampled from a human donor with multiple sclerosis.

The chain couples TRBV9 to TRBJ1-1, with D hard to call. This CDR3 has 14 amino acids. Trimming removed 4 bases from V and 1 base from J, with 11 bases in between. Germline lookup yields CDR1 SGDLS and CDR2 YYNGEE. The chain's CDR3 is CASSRSTQNTEAFF. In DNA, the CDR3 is TGTGCCAGCAGCCGATCCACGCAGAACACTGAAGCTTTCTTT.

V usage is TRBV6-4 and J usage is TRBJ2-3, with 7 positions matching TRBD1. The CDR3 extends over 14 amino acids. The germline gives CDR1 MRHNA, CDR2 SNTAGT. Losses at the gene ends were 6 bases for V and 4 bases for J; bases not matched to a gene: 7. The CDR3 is CASSDRVRADTQYF. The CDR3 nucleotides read TGTGCCAGCAGCGACAGGGTGAGGGCAGATACGCAGTATTTT.

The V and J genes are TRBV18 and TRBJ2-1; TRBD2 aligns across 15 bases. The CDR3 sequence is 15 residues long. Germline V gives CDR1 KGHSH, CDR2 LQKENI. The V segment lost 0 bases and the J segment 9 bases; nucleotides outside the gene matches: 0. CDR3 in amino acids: CASSPPGLAGGEQFF. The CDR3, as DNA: TGTGCCAGCTCACCACCGGGACTAGCGGGGGGTGAGCAGTTCTTC.

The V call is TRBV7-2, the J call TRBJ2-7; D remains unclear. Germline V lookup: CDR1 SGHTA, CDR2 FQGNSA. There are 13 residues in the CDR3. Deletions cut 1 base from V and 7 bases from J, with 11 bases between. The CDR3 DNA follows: TGTGCCAGCAGCTTAGACACCTTCGGAGAGCAGTACTTC. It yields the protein CASSLDTFGEQYF.

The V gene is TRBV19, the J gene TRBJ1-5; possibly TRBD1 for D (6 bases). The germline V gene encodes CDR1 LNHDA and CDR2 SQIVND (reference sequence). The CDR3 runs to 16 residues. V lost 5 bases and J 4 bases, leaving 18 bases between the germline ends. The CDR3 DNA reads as TGTGCCAGTAGTCCGTGGAGGGGGAATGGTAATCAGCCCCAGCATTTT. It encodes CASSPWRGNGNQPQHF.

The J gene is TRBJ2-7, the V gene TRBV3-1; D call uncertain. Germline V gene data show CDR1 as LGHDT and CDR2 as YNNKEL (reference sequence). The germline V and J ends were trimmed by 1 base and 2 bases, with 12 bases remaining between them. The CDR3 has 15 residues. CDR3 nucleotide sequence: TGTGCCAGCAGCCAAGCGGTAGGGCATCCCTACGAGCAGTACTTC. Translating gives CASSQAVGHPYEQYF.

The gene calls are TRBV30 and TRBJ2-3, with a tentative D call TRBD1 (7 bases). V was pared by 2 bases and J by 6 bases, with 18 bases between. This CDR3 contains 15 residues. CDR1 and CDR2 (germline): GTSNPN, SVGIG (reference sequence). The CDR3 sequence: CAWSSGGRYMDTQYF. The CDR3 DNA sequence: TGTGCCTGGAGTTCAGGGGGGCGGTATATGGATACGCAGTATTTT.

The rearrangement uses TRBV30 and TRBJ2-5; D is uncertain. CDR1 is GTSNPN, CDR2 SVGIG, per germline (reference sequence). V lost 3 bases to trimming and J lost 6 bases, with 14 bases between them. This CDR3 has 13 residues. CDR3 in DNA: TGTGCCTGGAGGTCGTTAGCTTCTCAGACCCAGTACTTC. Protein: CAWRSLASQTQYF.

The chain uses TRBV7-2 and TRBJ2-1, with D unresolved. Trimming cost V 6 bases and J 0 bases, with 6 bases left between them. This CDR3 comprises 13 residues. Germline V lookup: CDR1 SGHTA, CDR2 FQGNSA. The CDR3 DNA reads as TGTGCCAGCAGTTATGACTCCTACAATGAGCAGTTCTTC. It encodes CASSYDSYNEQFF.

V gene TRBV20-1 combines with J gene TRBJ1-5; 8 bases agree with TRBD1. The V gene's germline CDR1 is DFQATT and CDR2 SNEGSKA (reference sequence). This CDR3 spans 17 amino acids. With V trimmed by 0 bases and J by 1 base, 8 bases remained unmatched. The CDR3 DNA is TGCAGTGCTAGAGATTTCGGGGACAGGCCAAGCAATCAGCCCCAGCATTTT. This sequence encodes CSARDFGDRPSNQPQHF.

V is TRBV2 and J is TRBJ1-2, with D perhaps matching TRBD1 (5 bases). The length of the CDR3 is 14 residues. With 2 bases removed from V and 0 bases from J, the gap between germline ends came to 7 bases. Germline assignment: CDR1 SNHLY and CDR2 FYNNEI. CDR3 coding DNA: TGTGCCAGCAGTGAACAGGGAACTAACTATGGCTACACCTTC. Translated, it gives CASSEQGTNYGYTF.

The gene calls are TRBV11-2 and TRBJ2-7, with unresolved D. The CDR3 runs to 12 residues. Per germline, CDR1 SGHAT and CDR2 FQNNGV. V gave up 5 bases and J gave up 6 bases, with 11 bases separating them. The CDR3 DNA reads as TGTGCCAGCAGCCGTGGGTGGGTCGAGCAGTACTTC. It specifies CASSRGWVEQYF. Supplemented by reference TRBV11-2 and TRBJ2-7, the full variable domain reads EAGVAQSPRYKIIEKRQSVAFWCNPISGHATLYWYQQILGQGPKLLIQFQNNGVVDDSQLPKDRFSAERLKGVDSTLKIQPAKLEDSAVYLCASSRGWVEQYFGPGTRLTVT.